Below are 14 T cell receptor beta chains sequenced from a single sample in a study of blood T cell repertoires in COVID-19. Clones were sequenced by immunoSEQ multiplex PCR, and TCRdb holds only the in-frame ones, with some missing. The sample has 45,000 to 55,000 clones; around 90% are singletons. What was sequenced was peripheral blood. The receptors were sampled from a human donor in a cohort sampled during active COVID-19.

CDR3 DNA sequence: TGCGCCAGCAGCTTATCCGCCCTAGCGGGAGAAGGAGAGCAGTTCTTC. It encodes CASSLSALAGEGEQFF. V and J are TRBV5-1 and TRBJ2-1; 10 positions agree with TRBD2. Germline trimming cut 2 bases from V and 10 bases from J; bases unmatched to any gene: 12. This CDR3 is 16 amino acids long. CDR1 SGHRS and CDR2 YFSETQ come from the germline V gene.

This clone appeared a few times. As DNA, the CDR3 is TGTGCCAGCGACGACAGGGCCTATAATTCACCCCTCCACTTT. Protein product: CASDDRAYNSPLHF. The rearrangement uses TRBV5-8 and TRBJ1-6, with 7 bases lining up with TRBD1. The CDR3 totals 14 residues. In germline, CDR1 is SGHTS, CDR2 YDEGEE. V lost 7 bases, J lost 2 bases, and 3 bases stayed unmatched.

For the CDR3, the DNA is TGTGCCAGCAGCTTATCGAGAACGGGAGGGCCGGGTGAGCAGTTCTTC. It specifies CASSLSRTGGPGEQFF. This chain uses TRBV11-2 with TRBJ2-1, with TRBD2 matching over 8 bases. Per germline, CDR1 SGHAT and CDR2 FQNNGV. The V gene end was trimmed by 2 bases and the J gene end by 9 bases; junction bases not matched to a gene: 12. The CDR3 runs 16 residues.

This chain links TRBV16 with TRBJ2-1; possible D gene TRBD2, 6 bases. The V gene lost 4 bases and the J gene lost 7 bases, with 17 bases spanning the gap. The CDR3 consists of 15 residues. The germline V gene encodes CDR1 KGHSY and CDR2 FQNENV. Here the CDR3 DNA reads TGTGCCAGCAGCCGGGTGGAGGGGAATTTAAATGAGCAGTTCTTC. It codes for CASSRVEGNLNEQFF.

The gene calls are TRBV4-1 and TRBJ2-7; D remains unclear. This CDR3 is 14 amino acids long. Germline values: CDR1 MGHRA, CDR2 YSYEKL. Trimming removed 0 bases at V and 4 bases at J, with 10 bases between. DNA of the CDR3: TGCGCCAGCAGCCAAGAACGTATGACATACGAGCAGTACTTC. Protein product: CASSQERMTYEQYF.

This rearrangement joins TRBV6-5 to TRBJ2-6; 9 bases line up with TRBD1. J lost 4 bases, V lost 2 bases, and 3 bases had no gene match. The germline CDR1 and CDR2 sequences are MNHEY and SVGAGI. CDR3 length: 16 residues. The CDR3 region is CASSYGTGSGANVLTF. In DNA form, the CDR3 reads TGTGCCAGCAGTTACGGGACAGGGTCCGGGGCCAACGTCCTGACTTTC.

The rearrangement uses TRBV5-4 and TRBJ2-3; a weak D match, TRBD1 (5 bases). Per germline, CDR1 SGHNT and CDR2 YYREEE (reference sequence). V was cut by 2 bases and J by 5 bases, with 9 bases left in between. The CDR3 covers 13 residues. In DNA, the CDR3 is TGTGCCAGCAGCTTTCAGGGCGAAGATACGCAGTATTTT. Protein product: CASSFQGEDTQYF.

V is TRBV7-8 and J is TRBJ1-2; D may be TRBD1 (5 bases). The CDR3 is 15 residues long. CDR1 and CDR2 (germline): SGHVS, FQNEAQ. V shed 4 bases and J shed 5 bases, with 17 bases lying between them. CDR3 sequence: CASSSDHQGQYGYTF. The DNA of the CDR3 is TGTGCCAGCAGCTCCGACCACCAAGGACAATATGGCTACACCTTC.

The chain employs TRBV28 and TRBJ2-1; TRBD1 might be the D (6 bases). Deletions cut 3 bases from V and 2 bases from J, with 11 bases between. The CDR3 contains 15 residues. Germline V gives CDR1 MDHEN, CDR2 SYDVKM. The CDR3 nucleotides read TGTGCCAGCAGTTTCGGGCAGGGGACCTACAATGAGCAGTTCTTC. This sequence encodes CASSFGQGTYNEQFF.

V usage is TRBV11-2 and J usage is TRBJ1-6; D is possibly TRBD1 (5 bases). Trimming cost V 5 bases and J 6 bases, with 17 bases left between them. Germline CDR1 is SGHAT and CDR2 is FQNNGV. The CDR3 length is 16 residues. The CDR3 sequence is CASSPPRGGINSPLHF. As DNA, the CDR3 is TGTGCCAGCAGCCCCCCGCGCGGGGGGATTAATTCACCCCTCCACTTT. The full variable domain, rest sourced from reference TRBV11-2 and TRBJ1-6, is EAGVAQSPRYKIIEKRQSVAFWCNPISGHATLYWYQQILGQGPKLLIQFQNNGVVDDSQLPKDRFSAERLKGVDSTLKIQPAKLEDSAVYLCASSPPRGGINSPLHFGNGTRLTVT.

The rearrangement joins TRBV14 to TRBJ2-3, with a weak D call TRBD2 (6 bases). Trimming removed 1 base from V and 2 bases from J, with 13 bases in between. Germline V gene sequence: CDR1 SGHDN, CDR2 FVKESK. This CDR3 has 16 residues. CDR3 nucleotides: TGTGCCAGCAGCCAAGCTAGCGATTACTTCACAGATACGCAGTATTTT. Residues: CASSQASDYFTDTQYF.

The chain has TRBV20-1 and TRBJ1-2, with D possibly being TRBD1 (6 bases). V was shortened by 6 bases and J by 3 bases, with 8 bases between the two germline ends. CDR1 DFQATT and CDR2 SNEGSKA come from the germline V gene (reference sequence). The CDR3 covers 11 residues. This CDR3 is CSARQDYGYTF. The CDR3 DNA reads TGCAGTGCCCGACAGGACTATGGCTACACCTTC.

This chain joins TRBV18 and TRBJ1-3; no firm D call. Germline V gives CDR1 KGHSH, CDR2 LQKENI. The CDR3 sequence is 13 residues long. The V end lost 6 bases, the J end lost 0 bases, and 6 bases lay between the germline ends. Here the CDR3 reads CASSKSSGNTIYF. CDR3 DNA sequence: TGTGCCAGCTCCAAGAGCTCTGGAAACACCATATATTTT. Supplemented by reference TRBV18 and TRBJ1-3, the full variable domain reads NAGVMQNPRHLVRRRGQEARLRCSPMKGHSHVYWYRQLPEEGLKFMVYLQKENIIDESGMPKERFSAEFPKEGPSILRIQQVVRGDSAAYFCASSKSSGNTIYFGEGSWLTVV.

The J gene is TRBJ2-1, the V gene TRBV6-1; possibly TRBD2 for D (5 bases). CDR1 and CDR2 from the germline V gene are MNHNS and SASEGT. V lost 0 bases and J lost 3, with 9 bases in between. This CDR3 contains 15 residues. CDR3 sequence: CASSEASSSYNEQFF. The CDR3 coding sequence is TGTGCCAGCAGTGAAGCGTCTAGCAGCTACAATGAGCAGTTCTTC.